These 2 T cell receptor beta chains came from one sample sequenced in a study of resident and recirculating memory T cells in vitiligo. The method was immunoSEQ multiplex PCR; TCRdb's version includes in-frame clones alone and lacks a portion of them. The data hold 40,000 to 50,000 clones, with nearly 95% observed a single time. Sequencing was performed on blood. Receptors were obtained from a male donor with vitiligo.

The chain carries TRBV5-4 and TRBJ2-7, with 8 bases identical to TRBD1. The germline V gene has CDR1 SGHNT and CDR2 YYREEE (reference sequence). Losses at the gene ends were 1 base for V and 3 bases for J; bases not matched to a gene: 0. The length of the CDR3 is 13 residues. CDR3 residues: CASSLTGGYEQYF. The CDR3 region has the DNA TGTGCCAGCAGCTTGACAGGGGGCTACGAGCAGTACTTC.

V gene TRBV30 combines with J gene TRBJ2-7; possibly TRBD1 for D (5 bases). The CDR3 contains 11 residues. Germline CDR1 and CDR2: GTSNPN and SVGIG (reference sequence). The V gene lost 4 bases and the J gene lost 5 bases, with 9 bases spanning the gap. The CDR3 loop is CAWNKGNEQYF. The CDR3 nucleotides read TGTGCCTGGAACAAGGGGAACGAGCAGTACTTC.